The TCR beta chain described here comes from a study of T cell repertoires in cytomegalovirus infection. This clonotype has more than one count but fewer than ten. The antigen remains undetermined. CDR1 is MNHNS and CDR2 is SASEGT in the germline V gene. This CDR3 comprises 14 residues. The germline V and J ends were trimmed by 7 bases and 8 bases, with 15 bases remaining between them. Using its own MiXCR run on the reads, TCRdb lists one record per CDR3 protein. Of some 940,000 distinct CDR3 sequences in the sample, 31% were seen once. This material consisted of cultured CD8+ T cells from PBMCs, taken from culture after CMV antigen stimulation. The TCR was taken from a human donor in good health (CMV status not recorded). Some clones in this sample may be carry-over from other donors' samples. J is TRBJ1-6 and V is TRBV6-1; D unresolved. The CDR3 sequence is CASTRRGFDSPLHF. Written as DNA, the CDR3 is TGTGCCAGCACCCGTCGGGGTTTCGATTCACCCCTCCACTTT.